This entry describes one T cell receptor beta chain. The data stem from a study of blood T cell repertoires in COVID-19. This CDR3 contains 18 residues. J was trimmed by 8 bases and V by 4 bases; bases with no gene match: 20. Sequenced by immunoSEQ multiplex PCR; TCRdb stores in-frame clones only, minus some. The sample records some 260,000 clones, approximately 88% being singletons. The sample consisted of peripheral blood. The sequence came from a woman aged 70-85 years with COVID-19, enrolled during active disease. The rearrangement joins TRBV5-3 to TRBJ1-4; the match to TRBD1 covers 7 bases. Being an ORF, TRBV5-3 has a function that is uncertain. This chain's CDR3 is CARSPEGARWTGKEKLFF. Written as DNA, the CDR3 is TGTGCCAGAAGCCCCGAAGGGGCGCGGTGGACAGGTAAAGAAAAACTGTTTTTT.